This T cell receptor beta chain was recorded in a study of blood T cell repertoires in COVID-19. Study-level background: The United States, Italy and Spain provided the acute and convalescent COVID-19 samples.

In the study's own analysis: The authors estimated nucleated cell counts from reference gene primer amplification. Data came from immunoSEQ multiplex PCR; TCRdb stores just in-frame clones and leaves some out. The V and J calls and clone size come from that table; D and trimming were worked out from the DNA. The table lists 250,000 to 350,000 clones, more than 70% of them singletons. Sequencing was performed on peripheral blood. The receptor's source is a woman between 25 and 40 years old with COVID-19, enrolled during active disease.

CDR3: CASSWTSGGAADPYEQYF. The CDR3 DNA sequence: TGTGCCAGCAGTTGGACTAGCGGGGGTGCAGCGGACCCCTACGAGCAGTACTTC. The genes are TRBV2 and TRBJ2-7; 13 bases align to TRBD2. The CDR3 is 18 amino acids. CDR1 and CDR2 (germline): SNHLY, FYNNEI. V shed 5 bases and J 2 bases; nucleotides not matched to a gene: 12.